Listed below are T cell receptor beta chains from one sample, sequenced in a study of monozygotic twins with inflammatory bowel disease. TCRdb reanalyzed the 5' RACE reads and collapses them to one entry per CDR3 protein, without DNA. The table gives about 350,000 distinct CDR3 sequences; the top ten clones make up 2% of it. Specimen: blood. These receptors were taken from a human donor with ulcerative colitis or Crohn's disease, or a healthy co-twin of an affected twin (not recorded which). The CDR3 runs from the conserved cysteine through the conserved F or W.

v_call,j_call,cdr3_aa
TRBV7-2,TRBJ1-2,CASSLAGRAIGYTF
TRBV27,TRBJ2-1,CASSLSSSGRAGEQFF
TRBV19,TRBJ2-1,CASSMAGVKNEQFF
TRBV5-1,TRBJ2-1,CASSLGTGTTYNEQFF
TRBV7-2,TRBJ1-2,CASRLGGDGGIYGYTF
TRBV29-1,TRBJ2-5,CSVSGTSGRIQETQYF
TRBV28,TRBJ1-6,CASSLSGTQNSPLHF
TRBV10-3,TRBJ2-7,CAISSNASDAYF
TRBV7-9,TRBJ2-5,CASSFISGGATQETQYF
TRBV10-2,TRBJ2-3,CASITSGSTDTQYF
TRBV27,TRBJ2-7,CASSNAPGTAYEQYF
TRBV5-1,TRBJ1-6,CASSSNRGDNSPLHF
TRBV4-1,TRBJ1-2,CASSPSVGSNYGYTF
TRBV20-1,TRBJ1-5,CSASTGHNQPQHF
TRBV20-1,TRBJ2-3,CSARPGQGATDTQYF
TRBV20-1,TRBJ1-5,CSASGGYGQPQHF